Included here is one T cell receptor beta chain sequence, with context. Its antigen is not identified. The entry originates in a study of cytomegalovirus exposure and HLA in healthy donors. Study conclusions and caveats: Some V segments (TRBV6-2 and TRBV6-3 among them) were excluded as indistinguishable.

Germline V gene data show CDR1 as MNHEY and CDR2 as SVGAGI. The trim removed 11 bases at V and 1 base at J, leaving 11 bases unmatched. The CDR3 consists of 15 residues. This PCR relied on a set of 60 Vbeta primers and 13 Jbeta primers. Measured with immunoSEQ multiplex PCR; TCRdb has only the in-frame clones, and not every one. The data contain 200,000 to 250,000 clones, roughly 84% of them singletons. The gene calls are TRBV6-5 and TRBJ2-5, with 9 nucleotides matching TRBD2. The sample comprised PBMCs. This sequence was found in a girl aged 2-10 years in good health and CMV-seronegative. The CDR3 loop is CAPHRGGGFQETQYF. DNA for the CDR3: TGTGCCCCTCATCGCGGGGGGGGGTTCCAAGAGACCCAGTACTTC.